What follows are 18 T cell receptor beta chains derived from one specimen sequenced in a study of blood T cells in healthy people across ages. A second PCR, run for roughly 7 to 12 cycles, used a sample-barcoded 5' primer plus a J-beta primer mix. Each CDR3 protein gets one entry after TCRdb re-called the 5' RACE reads with MiXCR. The sample consists of some 760,000 distinct CDR3 sequences, 20% to 30% of them appearing once. This sample was also put to use in a study of T cells of mothers and their children.

Material: blood. The receptor source for this set is a boy between 10 and 17 years old in good health.

The chain is built from TRBV7-9 and TRBJ2-1; 10 bases are shared with TRBD2. Trimming at V came to 3 bases and at J to 6 bases, leaving 14 bases not matched to a gene. This CDR3 has 18 residues. Per the germline V gene, CDR1 is SEHNR and CDR2 is FQNEAQ (reference sequence). The CDR3 protein is CASSLRGEAGGLGNEQFF. CDR3 in DNA: TGTGCCAGCAGCTTGCGTGGAGAAGCGGGAGGGTTGGGCAATGAGCAGTTCTTC. Full variable domain (remainder filled in from reference TRBV7-9 and TRBJ2-1): DTGVSQNPRHKITKRGQNVTFRCDPISEHNRLYWYRQTLGQGPEFLTYFQNEAQLEKSRLLSDRFSAERPKGSFSTLEIQRTEQGDSAMYLCASSLRGEAGGLGNEQFFGPGTRLTVL.

The gene calls are TRBV5-6 and TRBJ2-1; 7 bases align to TRBD1. The V gene's germline CDR1 is SGHDT and CDR2 YYEEEE. V lost 2 bases to trimming and J lost 7 bases; unmatched junction nucleotides: 3. The CDR3 is 13 residues long. The CDR3 nucleotides read TGTGCCAGCAGCTTACCGGGACAGAATGAGCAGTTCTTC. It is translated as CASSLPGQNEQFF.

The table lists this clonotype with many counts. This sequence joins TRBV29-1 and TRBJ2-1; 14 bases map to TRBD2. The germline V gene encodes CDR1 SQVTM and CDR2 ANQGSEA. The ends lost 6 bases at V and 7 bases at J; junction bases unmatched: 5. CDR3 length equals 14 residues. CDR3 sequence (DNA): TGCAGCGTCGGGGGACTAGCGGGAGAAAATGAGCAGTTCTTC. As protein: CSVGGLAGENEQFF.

This clonotype was counted a few times. The chain couples TRBV28 to TRBJ2-5; 11 nucleotides match TRBD2. The CDR3 spans 15 residues. Germline CDR1 is MDHEN and CDR2 is SYDVKM. V lost 5 bases, J lost 5 bases, and 7 bases stayed unmatched. CDR3 amino acids: CASSRPASGGETQYF. Here the CDR3 DNA reads TGTGCCAGCAGTCGCCCGGCTAGCGGGGGGGAGACCCAGTACTTC.

V and J are TRBV12-3 or TRBV12-4 and TRBJ2-4; D is perhaps TRBD1 or TRBD2 (5 bases each). V lost 3 bases and J 14 bases, leaving 11 bases between the germline ends. The length of the CDR3 is 11 residues. The chain's CDR3 is CASSFGAEEYF. As DNA, the CDR3 is TGTGCCAGCAGTTTCGGGGCGGAGGAGTACTTC.

A few counts support this clonotype. The rearrangement links TRBV11-2 to TRBJ1-1, with D possibly matching TRBD1 (5 bases). Per germline, CDR1 SGHAT and CDR2 FQNNGV. The CDR3 consists of 14 residues. V shed 6 bases and J shed 5 bases, with 16 bases lying between them. The CDR3 DNA is TGTGCCAGCAGACCCAGGGTCCGTGAGACTGAAGCTTTCTTT. Protein: CASRPRVRETEAFF.

This chain uses TRBV4-1 with TRBJ2-1; D gene ambiguous. This CDR3 is 16 amino acids long. CDR1 is MGHRA, CDR2 YSYEKL, per germline. Between the trimmed V and J ends, which lost 0 bases and 2 bases, there was a span of 11 bases. The CDR3 loop reads CASSQDDTPTYNEQFF. The DNA for the CDR3 is TGCGCCAGCAGCCAAGATGATACCCCGACCTACAATGAGCAGTTCTTC.

This clonotype appeared a single time. J is TRBJ2-1 and V is TRBV5-6; the D gene could be TRBD1 or TRBD2 (6 bases each). Between the trimmed V and J ends, which lost 9 bases and 5 bases, there was a span of 18 bases. The CDR3 runs to 14 residues. In germline, CDR1 is SGHDT, CDR2 YYEEEE. The CDR3 region is CATQPGGADNEQFF. The CDR3 DNA is TGTGCCACGCAACCCGGGGGCGCCGACAATGAGCAGTTCTTC.

This clonotype was observed a handful of times. The V gene is TRBV4-3, the J gene TRBJ2-7; either TRBD1 or TRBD2 may supply D (5 bases each). CDR3 length: 14 residues. The V gene's germline CDR1 is LGHNA and CDR2 YSLEER. V was cut by 1 base and J by 5 bases, with 12 bases left in between. CDR3 sequence: CASSQGDGTHEQYF. CDR3 in DNA: TGCGCCAGCAGCCAAGGGGACGGCACCCACGAGCAGTACTTC.

This clonotype appeared a few times. The chain employs TRBV5-1 and TRBJ1-1; maybe TRBD1 (5 bases). Trimming removed 6 bases from V and 1 base from J, with 10 bases in between. Germline CDR1 and CDR2: SGHRS and YFSETQ. CDR3 length equals 13 residues. The CDR3 DNA reads TGCGCCAGCAATCCGGGACCGAACACTGAAGCTTTCTTT. Translated: CASNPGPNTEAFF.

This clonotype appeared a single time. The chain has TRBV9 and TRBJ2-7, with 10 positions matching TRBD2. The trim removed 1 base at V and 2 bases at J, leaving 3 bases unmatched. The germline gives CDR1 SGDLS, CDR2 YYNGEE. This CDR3 spans 15 amino acids. Here the CDR3 reads CASSVLAGDPYEQYF. The CDR3, as DNA: TGTGCCAGCAGCGTACTAGCGGGAGATCCCTACGAGCAGTACTTC.

This clonotype has just a few counts. CDR3 residues: CASSTTGRTNSPLHF. The CDR3 DNA is TGTGCCAGCAGTACAACGGGACGGACTAATTCACCCCTCCACTTT. This chain connects TRBV6-1 to TRBJ1-6; weak D call: TRBD1 (5 bases). The CDR3 contains 15 residues. Germline lookup yields CDR1 MNHNS and CDR2 SASEGT. Trimming left V 5 bases short and J 6 bases short, with 14 bases between.

This clonotype occurred a few times. The chain is built from TRBV5-1 and TRBJ1-6, with D unresolved. The CDR3 totals 14 residues. Trimming stripped 4 bases from V and 6 bases from J, with 11 bases between. CDR1 and CDR2 from the germline V gene are SGHRS and YFSETQ. CDR3 bases: TGCGCCAGCAGCAACCGCGAGGCTAATTCACCCCTCCACTTT. It codes for CASSNREANSPLHF.

This clonotype was seen a few times. The V call is TRBV7-2, the J call TRBJ2-5; TRBD2 matches 12 bases. Gene TRBJ2-1 matches the end of the DNA better, so the J call may be wrong. The CDR3 has 15 amino acids. Germline V gene lookup returns CDR1 SGHTA and CDR2 FQGNSA. The CDR3 protein is CASSRLAGDMEEQFF. The CDR3 bases are TGTGCCAGCAGCAGACTAGCGGGGGACATGGAGGAGCAGTTCTTC.

This clonotype appeared a few times. The rearrangement joins TRBV6-2 or TRBV6-3 to TRBJ1-1; no definite D call. Germline V CDR1 and CDR2: MNHEY, SVGEGT. Trimming cost V 6 bases and J 3 bases, with 11 bases left between them. CDR3 length: 13 residues. In nucleotides, the CDR3 is TGTGCCAGCAGCCAGCCTGGTGACACTGAAGCTTTCTTT. This codes for CASSQPGDTEAFF.

In this sample, this clonotype turned up a few times. This chain joins TRBV5-6 and TRBJ2-3; 8 bases line up with TRBD2. V lost 1 base to trimming and J lost 4 bases; unmatched junction nucleotides: 8. CDR1 and CDR2 from the germline V gene are SGHDT and YYEEEE. The CDR3 is 16 amino acids. Here the CDR3 DNA reads TGTGCCAGCAGCTTGAGCGGGGGCCCTATCGCAGATACGCAGTATTTT. It specifies CASSLSGGPIADTQYF.

This clonotype has more than one count but fewer than ten. CDR3 loop: CASSPGGIYNEQFF. In nucleotides, the CDR3 is TGTGCCAGCAGCCCCGGGGGGATATACAATGAGCAGTTCTTC. The chain has TRBV5-6 and TRBJ2-1; 7 bases match TRBD2. Germline CDR1 reads SGHDT; CDR2 reads YYEEEE. The length of the CDR3 is 14 residues. V was pared by 4 bases and J by 4 bases, with 5 bases of the junction left unmatched.

DNA for the CDR3: TGTGCCAGCAGTTACTCGGGCAGAACCTACGAGCAGTACTTC. This encodes CASSYSGRTYEQYF. V usage is TRBV6-5 and J usage is TRBJ2-1; D is uncertain. The J call is doubtful: the DNA matches TRBJ2-7 better. This CDR3 spans 14 amino acids. Germline V gene sequence: CDR1 MNHEY, CDR2 SVGAGI.